This passage covers 26 T cell receptor beta chains from one sample sequenced in a study of blood T cell repertoires in COVID-19. The table came from immunoSEQ multiplex PCR; TCRdb's copy has only in-frame clones and leaves some out. This sample has approximately 150,000 clones, with roughly 84% found just once. The sequencing input was peripheral blood. The receptors shown here come from a human donor in a cohort sampled during active COVID-19.

This clone was counted a few times. This chain connects TRBV4-1 to TRBJ1-2; weak D call: TRBD1 (5 bases). V lost 1 base to trimming and J lost 3 bases, with 9 bases between them. Germline CDR1 reads MGHRA; CDR2 reads YSYEKL. The CDR3 runs 14 residues. The CDR3 region has the DNA TGCGCCAGCAGCCAAGGGTTACAGGACTATGGCTACACCTTC. It is translated as CASSQGLQDYGYTF.

The rearrangement joins TRBV7-9 to TRBJ2-2; maybe TRBD1 (5 bases). This CDR3 comprises 15 residues. Germline V CDR1 and CDR2: SEHNR, FQNEAQ (reference sequence). The V gene lost 2 bases and the J gene lost 4 bases, with 11 bases spanning the gap. This chain's CDR3 is CASSLIQGGTGELFF. DNA of the CDR3: TGTGCCAGCAGCTTAATTCAGGGTGGCACCGGGGAGCTGTTTTTT.

The chain employs TRBV2 and TRBJ2-7; 7 positions match TRBD1. Germline lookup yields CDR1 SNHLY and CDR2 FYNNEI. Trimming removed 1 base from V and 0 bases from J; junction bases left unmatched: 6. This CDR3 is built from 16 residues. The CDR3 DNA reads TGTGCCAGCAGTGAAGGGGACAGCCGAGCCTCCTACGAGCAGTACTTC. It is translated as CASSEGDSRASYEQYF.

The chain joins TRBV27 to TRBJ1-1, with 8 bases matching TRBD1. Germline V gene lookup returns CDR1 MNHEY and CDR2 SMNVEV (reference sequence). V was pared by 7 bases and J by 5 bases, with 6 bases of the junction left unmatched. The CDR3 loop spans 13 amino acids. The chain's CDR3 is CASIIQGGTEAFF. CDR3 coding DNA: TGTGCCAGCATTATACAGGGGGGGACTGAAGCTTTCTTT.

The CDR3 here is CASSQGLAGEVQYF. The CDR3 DNA follows: TGTGCCAGCAGCCAAGGGCTAGCGGGGGAGGTCCAGTACTTC. The V call is TRBV4-2, the J call TRBJ2-5; 10 bases map to TRBD2. In germline, CDR1 is LGHNA, CDR2 YNFKEQ. CDR3 length: 14 amino acids. Trimming removed 1 base from V and 10 bases from J; junction bases left unmatched: 6.

This clone was seen just once. The chain carries TRBV3-1 (or the pseudogene TRBV3-2) and TRBJ2-5; D is perhaps TRBD2 (7 bases). The germline gives CDR1 LGHDT, CDR2 YNNKEL (reference sequence). V dropped 3 bases and J dropped 2 bases, with 25 bases sitting between them. The CDR3 runs 19 residues. The CDR3 nucleotides are TGTGCCAGCAGCCAGACCCCCGGGGGGCTCGGCCGCTTACAAGAGACCCAGTACTTC. It yields the protein CASSQTPGGLGRLQETQYF.

A few counts support this clone. This sequence joins TRBV24-1 and TRBJ2-1, with 12 positions matching TRBD1. V was pared by 3 bases and J by 4 bases, with 3 bases of the junction left unmatched. CDR3 length equals 16 residues. CDR1 is KGHDR and CDR2 is SFDVKD in the germline V gene. The CDR3 here is CATSDAGQGAYNEQFF. Written as DNA, the CDR3 is TGTGCCACCAGTGATGCGGGACAGGGGGCATACAATGAGCAGTTCTTC.

This chain joins TRBV5-4 and TRBJ2-5; 13 bases are shared with TRBD2. The CDR3 runs 13 residues. Germline V gene sequence: CDR1 SGHNT, CDR2 YYREEE (reference sequence). The trim removed 3 bases at V and 10 bases at J, leaving 3 bases unmatched. The CDR3 reads CASSWGTSGDQYF. The CDR3 nucleotides are TGTGCCAGCAGCTGGGGGACTAGCGGGGACCAGTACTTC.

J is TRBJ2-5 and V is TRBV5-4; 10 nucleotides agree with TRBD1. CDR3 size: 16 residues. Germline assignment: CDR1 SGHNT and CDR2 YYREEE (reference sequence). V trimming: 0 bases; J trimming: 5 bases; junction bases outside the gene matches: 7. Here the CDR3 DNA reads TGTGCCAGCAGCTTGGGTGGACAGGGGGTTGGGGAGACCCAGTACTTC. Translated, it gives CASSLGGQGVGETQYF. Variable domain in full (rest from reference TRBV5-4 and TRBJ2-5): ETGVTQSPTHLIKTRGQQVTLRCSSQSGHNTVSWYQQALGQGPQFIFQYYREEENGRGNFPPRFSGLQFPNYSSELNVNALELDDSALYLCASSLGGQGVGETQYFGPGTRLLVL.

The chain couples TRBV7-9 to TRBJ2-7; 8 bases match TRBD1. Germline CDR1 reads SEHNR; CDR2 reads FQNEAQ (reference sequence). The junction had 6 bases not matched to a gene; V was cut back by 1 base and J by 7 bases. This CDR3 is 14 amino acids long. As DNA, the CDR3 is TGTGCCAGCAGCTTAGTTCTAACAGGGGGAGAGCAGTACTTC. Protein: CASSLVLTGGEQYF.

The rearrangement uses TRBV28 and TRBJ2-1, with a weak D call TRBD2 (7 bases). Germline V gene lookup returns CDR1 MDHEN and CDR2 SYDVKM. The V gene lost 8 bases and the J gene lost 5 bases, with 19 bases spanning the gap. The CDR3 is made up of 15 amino acids. The CDR3 sequence is CASHGGASGDNEQFF. CDR3 nucleotide sequence: TGTGCCAGCCATGGGGGGGCTAGCGGAGACAATGAGCAGTTCTTC.

As DNA, the CDR3 is TGTGCCAGCAGCCCCAGCGGGGGCTCCTACGAGCAGTACTTC. It encodes CASSPSGGSYEQYF. The V and J genes are TRBV9 and TRBJ2-7; 8 bases map to TRBD2. The germline V gene has CDR1 SGDLS and CDR2 YYNGEE. The V gene end was trimmed by 4 bases and the J gene end by 0 bases; junction bases not matched to a gene: 3. CDR3 length: 14 amino acids.

In this sample, this clone turned up a few times. The V gene is TRBV5-1, the J gene TRBJ2-5; unclear D gene. The length of the CDR3 is 13 residues. Germline CDR1 reads SGHRS; CDR2 reads YFSETQ. V was shortened by 1 base and J by 5 bases, with 9 bases between the two germline ends. Written as DNA, the CDR3 is TGCGCCAGCAGCTTGATGGCGGTGGAGACCCAGTACTTC. Protein: CASSLMAVETQYF.

The chain links TRBV4-1 to TRBJ2-1; TRBD2 agrees at 7 bases. Germline CDR1 is MGHRA and CDR2 is YSYEKL. This CDR3 is built from 15 residues. V shed 1 base and J 6 bases; nucleotides not matched to a gene: 6. DNA for the CDR3: TGCGCCAGCAGCCAAGTTGCGGGAGTAAGCAATGAGCAGTTCTTC. It yields the protein CASSQVAGVSNEQFF.

The rearrangement links TRBV5-1 to TRBJ2-5; TRBD1 is a possible D gene (6 bases). The V end was cut by 5 bases, the J end by 0 bases, with 14 bases between. This CDR3 is 15 amino acids long. The V gene's germline CDR1 is SGHRS and CDR2 YFSETQ. CDR3 bases: TGCGCCAGCAGTAATGGGGGCCAGTACCAAGAGACCCAGTACTTC. Its protein is CASSNGGQYQETQYF.

The V gene is TRBV4-1, the J gene TRBJ2-7, with a possible D match to TRBD2 (5 bases). From germline, CDR1 is MGHRA and CDR2 YSYEKL. Trimming removed 1 base at V and 6 bases at J, with 10 bases between. The CDR3 runs to 13 residues. The chain's CDR3 is CASSQASGSEQYF. Written as DNA, the CDR3 is TGCGCCAGCAGCCAAGCATCGGGGAGCGAGCAGTACTTC.

The V call is TRBV19, the J call TRBJ1-5; D may be TRBD1 (5 bases). The CDR3 spans 14 residues. Deletions cut 0 bases from V and 4 bases from J, with 7 bases between. CDR1 and CDR2 (germline): LNHDA, SQIVND (reference sequence). In DNA form, the CDR3 reads TGTGCCAGTAGTATAGAGGCAGGGAATCAGCCCCAGCATTTT. Translation: CASSIEAGNQPQHF.

This clone appeared a few times. In DNA, the CDR3 is TGTGCCAGCAGGGCTTGGACTAGCGGAAATGAGCAGTTCTTC. It codes for CASRAWTSGNEQFF. V usage is TRBV2 and J usage is TRBJ2-1; 10 nucleotides match TRBD2. The trim removed 6 bases at V and 7 bases at J, leaving 6 bases unmatched. Germline CDR1 and CDR2: SNHLY and FYNNEI. The CDR3 consists of 14 residues.

The chain links TRBV5-8 to TRBJ1-2; D remains unclear. V dropped 3 bases and J dropped 8 bases, with 17 bases sitting between them. This CDR3 has 14 residues. The germline CDR1 and CDR2 sequences are SGHTS and YDEGEE. CDR3: CASSSNARRSGYTF. In DNA, the CDR3 is TGTGCCAGCAGCTCAAACGCCCGCCGGAGCGGCTACACCTTC.

Comment on this clone: The same CDR3 also results from other DNA sequences found in this sample. The chain employs TRBV6-6 and TRBJ2-7; TRBD1 agrees at 7 bases. Germline values: CDR1 MNHNY, CDR2 SVGAGI (reference sequence). This CDR3 contains 12 residues. V was clipped by 6 bases and J by 2 bases; unmatched bases: 1. CDR3 loop: CASSGTAYEQYF. DNA of the CDR3: TGTGCCAGCAGCGGGACAGCCTACGAGCAGTACTTC.

The chain links TRBV3-1 (or the pseudogene TRBV3-2) to TRBJ2-5, with 7 bases fitting TRBD1. Trimming at V came to 2 bases and at J to 2 bases, leaving 5 bases not matched to a gene. The length of the CDR3 is 15 residues. CDR1 and CDR2 from the germline V gene are LGHDT and YNNKEL (reference sequence). The CDR3 spells CASSQPNRGQETQYF. CDR3 DNA sequence: TGTGCCAGCAGCCAACCGAACAGGGGACAAGAGACCCAGTACTTC.

V usage is TRBV20-1 and J usage is TRBJ2-5; 10 bases map to TRBD2. This CDR3 comprises 16 residues. With 3 bases clipped from V and 5 bases from J, the junction kept 12 bases outside the gene matches. Germline V lookup: CDR1 DFQATT, CDR2 SNEGSKA (reference sequence). CDR3 region: CSASSASGGAGETQYF. CDR3 nucleotides: TGCAGTGCTAGTAGTGCGAGCGGGGGGGCCGGGGAGACCCAGTACTTC.

V gene TRBV29-1 combines with J gene TRBJ2-1, with D perhaps matching TRBD2 (5 bases). Trimming took 6 bases from V and 12 from J, leaving 24 bases between them. The CDR3 runs to 14 residues. Germline CDR1 SQVTM, CDR2 ANQGSEA. The CDR3 bases are TGCAGCGTCGACCCCACCCGGGGATCCGGTGGGCAGTTCTTC. Its protein is CSVDPTRGSGGQFF.

This chain joins TRBV9 and TRBJ2-5; TRBD2 agrees at 7 bases. J was trimmed by 6 bases and V by 4 bases; bases with no gene match: 12. CDR1 is SGDLS, CDR2 YYNGEE, per germline. The CDR3 consists of 15 residues. The CDR3 bases are TGTGCCAGCAGCCCTAGCGGCACCCCCTTAAAGACCCAGTACTTC. Encoded protein: CASSPSGTPLKTQYF.

The V call is TRBV28, the J call TRBJ1-1; possibly TRBD1 for D (5 bases). Germline V gene data show CDR1 as MDHEN and CDR2 as SYDVKM. V lost 4 bases and J 1 base, leaving 16 bases between the germline ends. The CDR3 runs 16 residues. The CDR3 DNA is TGTGCCAGCAGTTCCGAACGGCGACAGTCGAACACTGAAGCTTTCTTT. It yields the protein CASSSERRQSNTEAFF.

This clone was observed a single time. The J gene is TRBJ2-7, the V gene TRBV28; maybe TRBD2 (5 bases). The CDR3 extends over 12 amino acids. Trimming cost V 10 bases and J 1 base, with 11 bases left between them. The germline V gene has CDR1 MDHEN and CDR2 SYDVKM. The CDR3 DNA follows: TGTGCCACTGGGAGAGTATCCTACGAGCAGTACTTC. Its translation: CATGRVSYEQYF.